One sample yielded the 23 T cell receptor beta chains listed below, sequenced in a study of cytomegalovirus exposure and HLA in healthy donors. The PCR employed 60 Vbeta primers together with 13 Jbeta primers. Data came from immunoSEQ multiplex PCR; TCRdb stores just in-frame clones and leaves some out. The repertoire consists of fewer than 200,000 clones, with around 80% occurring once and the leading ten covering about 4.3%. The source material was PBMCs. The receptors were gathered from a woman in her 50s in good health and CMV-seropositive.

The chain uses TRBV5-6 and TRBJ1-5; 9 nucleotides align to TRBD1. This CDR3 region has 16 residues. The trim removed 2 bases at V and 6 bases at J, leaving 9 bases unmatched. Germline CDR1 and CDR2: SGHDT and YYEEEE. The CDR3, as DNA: TGTGCCAGCAGCTTAGGTGGCGACAGGGGGGGTCAGCCCCAGCATTTT. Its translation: CASSLGGDRGGQPQHF. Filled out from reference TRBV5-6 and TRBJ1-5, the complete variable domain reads DAGVTQSPTHLIKTRGQQVTLRCSPKSGHDTVSWYQQALGQGPQFIFQYYEEEERQRGNFPDRFSGHQFPNYSSELNVNALLLGDSALYLCASSLGGDRGGQPQHFGDGTRLSIL.

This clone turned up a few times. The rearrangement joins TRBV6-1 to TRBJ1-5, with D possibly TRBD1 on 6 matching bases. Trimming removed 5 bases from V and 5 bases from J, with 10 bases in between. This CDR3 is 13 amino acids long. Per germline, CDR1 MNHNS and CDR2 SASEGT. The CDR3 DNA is TGTGCCAGCAGTTTTTCAGGGGATCAGCCCCAGCATTTT. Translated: CASSFSGDQPQHF.

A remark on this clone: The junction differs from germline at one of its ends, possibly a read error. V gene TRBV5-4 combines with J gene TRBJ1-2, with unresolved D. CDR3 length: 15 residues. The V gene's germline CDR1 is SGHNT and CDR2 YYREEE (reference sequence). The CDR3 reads CASSLGNGELGGYTF. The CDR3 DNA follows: TGTGCCAGCAGTTTGGGGAACGGGGAATTGGGCGGCTACACCTTC.

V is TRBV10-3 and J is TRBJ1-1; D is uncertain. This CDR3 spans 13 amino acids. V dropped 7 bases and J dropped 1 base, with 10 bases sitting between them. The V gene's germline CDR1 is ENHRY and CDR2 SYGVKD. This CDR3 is CAINTQPNTEAFF. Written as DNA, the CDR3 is TGTGCCATCAACACGCAACCGAACACTGAAGCTTTCTTT.

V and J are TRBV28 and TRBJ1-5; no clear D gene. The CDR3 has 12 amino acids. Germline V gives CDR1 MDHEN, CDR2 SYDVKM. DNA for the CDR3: TGTGCGAGTCGTGGGCCCAATCAGCCCCAGCATTTT. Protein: CASRGPNQPQHF. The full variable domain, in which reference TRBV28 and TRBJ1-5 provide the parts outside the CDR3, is DVKVTQSSRYLVKRTGEKVFLECVQDMDHENMFWYRQDPGLGLRLIYFSYDVKMKEKGDIPEGYSVSREKKERFSLILESASTNQTSMYLCASRGPNQPQHFGDGTRLSIL.

CDR3 region: CASRETEAFF. CDR3 DNA sequence: TGTGCCAGCCGGGAAACTGAAGCTTTCTTT. The chain couples TRBV6-1 to TRBJ1-1; D is ambiguous. The CDR3 runs 10 residues. Germline values: CDR1 MNHNS, CDR2 SASEGT. The germline V and J ends were trimmed by 8 bases and 5 bases, with 6 bases remaining between them.

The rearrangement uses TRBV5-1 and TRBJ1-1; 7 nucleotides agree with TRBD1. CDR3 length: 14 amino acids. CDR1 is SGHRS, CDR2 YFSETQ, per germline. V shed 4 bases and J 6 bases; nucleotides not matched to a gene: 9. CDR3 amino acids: CASSLSGGEAEAFF. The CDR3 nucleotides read TGCGCCAGCAGCCTGTCAGGGGGAGAGGCTGAAGCTTTCTTT.

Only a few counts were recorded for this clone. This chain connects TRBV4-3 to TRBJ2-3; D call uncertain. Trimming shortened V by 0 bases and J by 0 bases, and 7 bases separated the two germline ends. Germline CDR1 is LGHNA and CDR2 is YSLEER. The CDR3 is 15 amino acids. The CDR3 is CASSQDPSSTDTQYF. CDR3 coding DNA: TGCGCCAGCAGCCAAGACCCTTCTAGCACAGATACGCAGTATTTT.

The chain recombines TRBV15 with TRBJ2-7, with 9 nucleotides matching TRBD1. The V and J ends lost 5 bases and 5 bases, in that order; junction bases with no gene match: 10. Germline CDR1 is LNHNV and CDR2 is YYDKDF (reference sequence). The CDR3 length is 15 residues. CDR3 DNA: TGTGCCACCAGCTTCCCGGACAGGGGTACTCACGAGCAGTACTTC. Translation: CATSFPDRGTHEQYF.

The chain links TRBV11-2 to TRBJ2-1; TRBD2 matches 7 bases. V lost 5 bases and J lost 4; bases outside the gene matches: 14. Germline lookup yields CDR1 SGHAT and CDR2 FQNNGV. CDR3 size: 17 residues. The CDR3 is CASSQGVRRELYNEQFF. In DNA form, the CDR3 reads TGTGCCAGCAGCCAAGGGGTTCGGCGGGAGTTATACAATGAGCAGTTCTTC.

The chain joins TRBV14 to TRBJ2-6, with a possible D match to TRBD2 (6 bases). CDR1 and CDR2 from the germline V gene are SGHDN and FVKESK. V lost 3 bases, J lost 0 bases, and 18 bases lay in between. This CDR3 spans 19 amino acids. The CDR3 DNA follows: TGTGCCAGCAGCCAGAAATCCGGGACTTGGCTCTCTGGGGCCAACGTCCTGACTTTC. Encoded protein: CASSQKSGTWLSGANVLTF. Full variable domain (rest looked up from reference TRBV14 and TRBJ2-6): EAGVTQFPSHSVIEKGQTVTLRCDPISGHDNLYWYRRVMGKEIKFLLHFVKESKQDESGMPNNRFLAERTGGTYSTLKVQPAELEDSGVYFCASSQKSGTWLSGANVLTFGAGSRLTVL.

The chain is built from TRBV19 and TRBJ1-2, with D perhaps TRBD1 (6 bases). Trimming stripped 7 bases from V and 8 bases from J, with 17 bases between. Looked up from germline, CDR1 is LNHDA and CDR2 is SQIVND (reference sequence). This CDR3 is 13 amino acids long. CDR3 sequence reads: CASTTGNSRGYTF. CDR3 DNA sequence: TGTGCCAGTACCACAGGGAATTCTCGGGGCTACACCTTC.

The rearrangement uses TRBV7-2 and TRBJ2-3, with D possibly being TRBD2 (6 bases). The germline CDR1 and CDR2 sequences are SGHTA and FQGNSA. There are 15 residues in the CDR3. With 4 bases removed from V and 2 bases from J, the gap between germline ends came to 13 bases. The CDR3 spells CASSYRTTYTDTQYF. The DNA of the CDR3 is TGTGCCAGCAGCTACCGGACTACGTACACAGATACGCAGTATTTT.

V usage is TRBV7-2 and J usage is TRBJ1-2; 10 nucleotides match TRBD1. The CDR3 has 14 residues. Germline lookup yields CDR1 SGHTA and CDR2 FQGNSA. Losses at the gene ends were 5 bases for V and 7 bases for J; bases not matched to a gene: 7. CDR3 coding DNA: TGTGCCAGCAGCCGTCCGGGACAGGGGACTGGCTACACCTTC. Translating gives CASSRPGQGTGYTF.

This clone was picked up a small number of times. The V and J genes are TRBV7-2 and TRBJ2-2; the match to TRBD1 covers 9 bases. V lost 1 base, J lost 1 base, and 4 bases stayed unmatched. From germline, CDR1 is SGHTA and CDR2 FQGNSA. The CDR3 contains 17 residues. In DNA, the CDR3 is TGTGCCAGCAGCTTAGATCGGACAGGGGAGAACACCGGGGAGCTGTTTTTT. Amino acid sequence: CASSLDRTGENTGELFF.

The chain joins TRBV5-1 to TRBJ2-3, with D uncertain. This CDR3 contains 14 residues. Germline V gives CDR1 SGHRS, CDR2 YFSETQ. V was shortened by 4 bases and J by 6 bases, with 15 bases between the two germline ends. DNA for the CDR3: TGCGCCAGCAGCACCAACTCCCAAGAGGATACGCAGTATTTT. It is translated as CASSTNSQEDTQYF.

The CDR3 reads CASSYSDRTPHSPLHF. The DNA of the CDR3 is TGTGCCAGCAGTTACTCTGACAGGACACCCCATTCACCCCTCCACTTT. This rearrangement joins TRBV6-5 to TRBJ1-6; D may be TRBD1 (6 bases). CDR1 and CDR2 from the germline V gene are MNHEY and SVGAGI. The CDR3 extends over 16 amino acids. V was cut by 0 bases and J by 8 bases, with 14 bases left in between.

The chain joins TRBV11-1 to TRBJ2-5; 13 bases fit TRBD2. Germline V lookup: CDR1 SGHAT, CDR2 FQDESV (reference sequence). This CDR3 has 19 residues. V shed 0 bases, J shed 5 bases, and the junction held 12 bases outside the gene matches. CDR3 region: CASSLARLDGLAGVETQYF. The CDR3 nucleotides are TGTGCCAGCAGCTTAGCGCGTCTCGATGGACTAGCGGGAGTGGAGACCCAGTACTTC. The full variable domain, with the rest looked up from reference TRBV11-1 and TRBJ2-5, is EAEVAQSPRYKITEKSQAVAFWCDPISGHATLYWYRQILGQGPELLVQFQDESVVDDSQLPKDRFSAERLKGVDSTLKIQPAELGDSAMYLCASSLARLDGLAGVETQYFGPGTRLLVL.

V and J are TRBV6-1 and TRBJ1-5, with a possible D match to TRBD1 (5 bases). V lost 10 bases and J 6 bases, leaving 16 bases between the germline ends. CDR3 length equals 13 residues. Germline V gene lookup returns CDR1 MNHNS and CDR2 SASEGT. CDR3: CATITNQGQPQHF. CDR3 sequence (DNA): TGTGCCACCATAACAAACCAGGGTCAGCCCCAGCATTTT.

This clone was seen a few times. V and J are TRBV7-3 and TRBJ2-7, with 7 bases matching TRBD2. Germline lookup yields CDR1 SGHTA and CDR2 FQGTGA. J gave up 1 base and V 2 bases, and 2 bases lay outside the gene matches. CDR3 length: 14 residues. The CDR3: CASSLRRGSYEQYF. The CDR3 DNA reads TGTGCCAGCAGCTTACGGCGGGGGTCCTACGAGCAGTACTTC.

The CDR3 nucleotides read TGCAGCGTCGATAAACAGGGGTTGGGAACAGATACGCAGTATTTT. Amino acid sequence: CSVDKQGLGTDTQYF. The chain carries TRBV29-1 and TRBJ2-3; 7 bases align to TRBD1. The trim removed 6 bases at V and 3 bases at J, leaving 12 bases unmatched. The CDR3 is 15 amino acids. Per the germline V gene, CDR1 is SQVTM and CDR2 is ANQGSEA.

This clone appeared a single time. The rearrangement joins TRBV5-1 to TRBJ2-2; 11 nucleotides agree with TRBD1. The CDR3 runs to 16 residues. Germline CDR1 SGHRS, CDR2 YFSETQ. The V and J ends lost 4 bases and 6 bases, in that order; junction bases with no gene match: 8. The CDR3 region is CASSLGTGGVSGELFF. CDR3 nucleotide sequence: TGCGCCAGCAGCCTCGGGACAGGGGGAGTCTCCGGGGAGCTGTTTTTT.

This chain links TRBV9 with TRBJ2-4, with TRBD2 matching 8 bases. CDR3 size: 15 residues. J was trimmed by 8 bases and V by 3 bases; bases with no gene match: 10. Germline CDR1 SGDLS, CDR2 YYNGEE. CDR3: CASSESGGSSDIQYF. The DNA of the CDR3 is TGTGCCAGCAGCGAGAGCGGGGGAAGCAGTGACATTCAGTACTTC.